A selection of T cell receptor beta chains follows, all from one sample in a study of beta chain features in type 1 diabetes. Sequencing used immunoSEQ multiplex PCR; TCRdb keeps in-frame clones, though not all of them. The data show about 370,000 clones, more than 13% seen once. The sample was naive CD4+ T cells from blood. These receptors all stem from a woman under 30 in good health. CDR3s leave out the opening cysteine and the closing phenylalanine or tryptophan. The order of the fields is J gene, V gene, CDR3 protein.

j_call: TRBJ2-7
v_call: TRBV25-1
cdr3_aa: ATEDYFSYEQY

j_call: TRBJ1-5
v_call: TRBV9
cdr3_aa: ASSVGPDREGQPQH

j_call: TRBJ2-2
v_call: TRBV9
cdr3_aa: ASSAGGWGHQNTGELF

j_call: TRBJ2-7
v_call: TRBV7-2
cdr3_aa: ASSLGSGGSYEQY

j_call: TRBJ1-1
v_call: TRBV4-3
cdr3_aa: ASSQVGQGVEAF

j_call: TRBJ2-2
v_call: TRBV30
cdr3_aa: AWSLSTGNTGELF

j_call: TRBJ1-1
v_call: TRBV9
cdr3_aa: ASSVAQRAYTEAF

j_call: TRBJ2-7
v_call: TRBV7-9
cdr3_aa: ASSFRREGSSYEQY

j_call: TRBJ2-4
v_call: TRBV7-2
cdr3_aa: ASSLGTGKNIQY

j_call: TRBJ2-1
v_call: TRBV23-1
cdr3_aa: ASSQLQGAYNEQF

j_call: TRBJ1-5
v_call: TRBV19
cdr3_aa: ASSISGNQPQH

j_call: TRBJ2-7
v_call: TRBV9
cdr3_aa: ASSVLAGLAYEQY

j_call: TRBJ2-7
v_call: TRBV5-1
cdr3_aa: ASSRGLAGEGYEQY

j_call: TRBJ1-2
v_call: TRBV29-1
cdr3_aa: SVEGRDGYT

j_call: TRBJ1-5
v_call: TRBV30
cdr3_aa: AWSVRASQPQH

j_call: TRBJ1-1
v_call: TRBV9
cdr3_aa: ASSVATRTPGTEAF

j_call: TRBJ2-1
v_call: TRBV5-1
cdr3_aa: ASSRPTAHNEQF

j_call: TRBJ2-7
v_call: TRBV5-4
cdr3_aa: ASSGGLALTYEQY